These 20 T cell receptor beta chains were all obtained from the same sample, sequenced in a study of blood T cell repertoires in COVID-19. Some clones are missing from TCRdb's copy, which holds only in-frame ones; the method was immunoSEQ multiplex PCR. The profile covers fewer than 150,000 clones, with around 87% appearing a single time and about 3.6% taken by the ten largest. Material: peripheral blood. The receptors originated from a woman aged 60-75 years with acute or convalescent COVID-19.

This sequence joins TRBV7-2 and TRBJ1-1, with no clear D. The CDR3 has 15 residues. V lost 4 bases to trimming and J lost 0 bases, with 12 bases between them. Germline-derived CDR1 and CDR2 are SGHTA and FQGNSA. The CDR3 DNA sequence: TGTGCCAGCAGCTCTTACTCCGGGGTGAACACTGAAGCTTTCTTT. Its protein is CASSSYSGVNTEAFF.

The chain recombines TRBV28 with TRBJ1-2; 9 bases match TRBD1. The CDR3 length is 16 residues. After removal of 3 bases from V and 6 bases from J, the junction contained 11 bases not matched to a gene. CDR1 and CDR2 from the germline V gene are MDHEN and SYDVKM. The CDR3 loop reads CASSFGTGRILHGYTF. CDR3 nucleotides: TGTGCCAGCAGTTTTGGGACAGGGAGGATTTTGCATGGCTACACCTTC.

V and J are TRBV20-1 and TRBJ2-1; 8 bases are a match to TRBD2. J lost 0 bases, V lost 3 bases, and 4 bases had no gene match. Germline V gives CDR1 DFQATT, CDR2 SNEGSKA (reference sequence). This CDR3 is 15 amino acids long. The chain's CDR3 is CSASERGSSYNEQFF. The CDR3, as DNA: TGCAGTGCTAGTGAGCGGGGGAGCTCCTACAATGAGCAGTTCTTC.

The V gene is TRBV5-5, the J gene TRBJ2-1; D possibly corresponds to TRBD1 (5 bases). The CDR3 length is 15 residues. Trimming removed 0 bases from V and 4 bases from J, with 11 bases in between. Germline CDR1 reads SGHKS; CDR2 reads YYEKEE (reference sequence). CDR3 nucleotide sequence: TGTGCCAGCAGCTTGGAGGGAAGGGGATACAATGAGCAGTTCTTC. This codes for CASSLEGRGYNEQFF.

This rearrangement joins TRBV18 to TRBJ1-1; D unclear. The V gene lost 3 bases and the J gene lost 1 base, with 9 bases spanning the gap. The CDR3 totals 14 residues. Germline CDR1 reads KGHSH; CDR2 reads LQKENI. The CDR3 sequence is CASSPLDSNTEAFF. CDR3 sequence (DNA): TGTGCCAGCTCACCCTTAGATTCGAACACTGAAGCTTTCTTT.

The V gene is TRBV30, the J gene TRBJ1-6, with a tentative D call TRBD1 (6 bases). Germline CDR1 reads GTSNPN; CDR2 reads SVGIG (reference sequence). The CDR3 sequence is 17 residues long. V was pared by 0 bases and J by 5 bases, with 17 bases between. The CDR3 DNA reads TGTGCCTGGAGTGTTTTGTTCCGGGACACGGATAATTCACCCCTCCACTTT. It yields the protein CAWSVLFRDTDNSPLHF. The full variable domain, its missing parts supplied by reference TRBV30 and TRBJ1-6, is SQTIHQWPATLVQPVGSPLSLECTVEGTSNPNLYWYRQAAGRGLQLLFYSVGIGQISSEVPQNLSASRPQDRQFILSSKKLLLSDSGFYLCAWSVLFRDTDNSPLHFGNGTRLTVT.

The chain carries TRBV10-3 and TRBJ1-6, with D hard to call. CDR1 and CDR2 (germline): ENHRY, SYGVKD. Trimming stripped 8 bases from V and 0 bases from J, with 8 bases between. CDR3 length: 14 residues. The CDR3, as DNA: TGTGCCATCCAAGCGAGCTCCTATAATTCACCCCTCCACTTT. As protein: CAIQASSYNSPLHF.

This clone has only one observation. The gene calls are TRBV5-1 and TRBJ2-1, with 7 bases lining up with TRBD1. The CDR3 covers 12 residues. In germline, CDR1 is SGHRS, CDR2 YFSETQ. The V and J ends lost 4 bases and 10 bases, in that order; junction bases with no gene match: 5. CDR3 residues: CASSPGTVEQFF. The CDR3 nucleotides are TGCGCCAGCAGCCCAGGGACAGTAGAGCAGTTCTTC.

DNA of the CDR3: TGTGCCTGGAGAACGGGTAATCAGCCCCAGCATTTT. It yields the protein CAWRTGNQPQHF. The chain is built from TRBV30 and TRBJ1-5; no reliable D call. The CDR3 runs 12 residues. Germline CDR1 and CDR2: GTSNPN and SVGIG (reference sequence). Trimming removed 3 bases at V and 4 bases at J, with 7 bases between.

This chain links TRBV5-4 with TRBJ2-3, with TRBD2 matching 9 bases. Germline V CDR1 and CDR2: SGHNT, YYREEE (reference sequence). This CDR3 contains 19 residues. Losses at the gene ends were 4 bases for V and 3 bases for J; bases not matched to a gene: 18. CDR3 bases: TGTGCCAGCAGCCGGATTGGGAGCGGGAGGACCGAAAGAACAGATACGCAGTATTTT. Translating gives CASSRIGSGRTERTDTQYF.

The V gene is TRBV28, the J gene TRBJ1-5; D remains ambiguous. Germline V gene sequence: CDR1 MDHEN, CDR2 SYDVKM. Trimming left V 5 bases short and J 9 bases short, with 17 bases between. This CDR3 has 14 amino acids. CDR3 residues: CASSPTDWRRPQHF. CDR3 nucleotides: TGTGCCAGCAGTCCCACCGACTGGAGACGGCCCCAGCATTTT.

This chain links TRBV6-1 with TRBJ2-3; D gene unclear. Germline V CDR1 and CDR2: MNHNS, SASEGT. There are 13 residues in the CDR3. Trimming removed 2 bases from V and 5 bases from J, with 8 bases in between. CDR3 loop: CASSETLVDTQYF. CDR3 DNA sequence: TGTGCCAGCAGTGAAACTCTCGTAGATACGCAGTATTTT.

This chain joins TRBV30 and TRBJ2-7; 7 nucleotides match TRBD1. The germline gives CDR1 GTSNPN, CDR2 SVGIG (reference sequence). Trimming removed 2 bases from V and 4 bases from J; junction bases left unmatched: 5. The CDR3 extends over 13 amino acids. CDR3 DNA sequence: TGTGCCTGGAGTCGACAGGGAACTTACGAGCAGTACGTC. Residues: CAWSRQGTYEQYV.

V usage is TRBV28 and J usage is TRBJ2-4; tentative D call: TRBD1 (6 bases). Germline CDR1 is MDHEN and CDR2 is SYDVKM. V gave up 4 bases and J gave up 2 bases, with 9 bases separating them. This CDR3 comprises 14 residues. CDR3 in DNA: TGTGCCAGCAGTTCAGGGGCACCCAAAAACATTCAGTACTTC. Encoded protein: CASSSGAPKNIQYF.

This clone was observed a few times. The V call is TRBV6-1, the J call TRBJ1-4; unclear D gene. The V gene lost 3 bases and the J gene lost 3 bases, with 8 bases spanning the gap. The CDR3 is 14 residues long. CDR1 is MNHNS and CDR2 is SASEGT in the germline V gene. The CDR3 sequence is CASSEHLPNEKLFF. In DNA, the CDR3 is TGTGCCAGCAGTGAGCACTTGCCTAATGAAAAACTGTTTTTT.

This chain connects TRBV7-2 to TRBJ2-1, with 7 bases fitting TRBD2. CDR3 length: 15 residues. The trim removed 2 bases at V and 7 bases at J, leaving 8 bases unmatched. Germline V lookup: CDR1 SGHTA, CDR2 FQGNSA. As DNA, the CDR3 is TGTGCCAGCAGCTTAAGGACTCTCGGGAGGAATGAGCAGTTCTTC. Encoded protein: CASSLRTLGRNEQFF.

Worth noting for this clone: This sample includes further DNA sequences coding for the same CDR3. J is TRBJ2-7 and V is TRBV6-5; the D gene is possibly TRBD1 (5 bases). The CDR3 is 13 amino acids. Germline V gives CDR1 MNHEY, CDR2 SVGAGI. Trimming pared 5 bases from V and 1 base from J, leaving 9 bases between. The CDR3, as DNA: TGTGCCAGCAGTCCCCCAGGGTCCTACGAGCAGTACTTC. Its protein is CASSPPGSYEQYF.

The chain combines TRBV19 with TRBJ1-1; 9 bases are a match to TRBD1. Germline V gives CDR1 LNHDA, CDR2 SQIVND (reference sequence). V lost 5 bases to trimming and J lost 4 bases; unmatched junction nucleotides: 2. The CDR3 contains 13 residues. The chain's CDR3 is CASSPDRGTEAFF. The CDR3 coding sequence is TGTGCCAGTAGTCCGGACAGGGGCACTGAAGCTTTCTTT.

A single count supports this clone. CDR3 sequence reads: CATSDPDRGRYNEQFF. In DNA form, the CDR3 reads TGTGCCACCAGTGATCCAGACAGGGGCCGCTACAATGAGCAGTTCTTC. V and J are TRBV24-1 and TRBJ2-1, with TRBD1 identical over 8 bases. V lost 3 bases, J lost 3 bases, and 6 bases stayed unmatched. Germline CDR1 and CDR2: KGHDR and SFDVKD. The CDR3 loop spans 16 amino acids.

The genes are TRBV2 and TRBJ2-1, with 8 bases aligning to TRBD2. Per the germline V gene, CDR1 is SNHLY and CDR2 is FYNNEI. This CDR3 comprises 17 residues. Trimming removed 6 bases from V and 2 bases from J; junction bases left unmatched: 12. The chain's CDR3 is CASSERTGGFTYNEQFF. The DNA for the CDR3 is TGTGCCAGCAGCGAAAGGACGGGAGGGTTTACCTACAATGAGCAGTTCTTC.